These 4 T cell receptor beta chains were all obtained from the same sample, sequenced in a study of blood T cell repertoires in COVID-19. Method: immunoSEQ multiplex PCR; TCRdb's copy keeps in-frame clones and lacks some. The table lists 150,000 to 200,000 clones, 85% to 90% of them singletons. Sequencing input: PBMCs or T cells enriched from blood (not recorded which). These receptors were obtained from a woman in her forties or fifties who had recovered from COVID-19.

The chain recombines TRBV5-1 with TRBJ2-2; 8 nucleotides align to TRBD1. The V gene end was trimmed by 4 bases and the J gene end by 4 bases; junction bases not matched to a gene: 6. The CDR3 covers 15 residues. Germline loops: CDR1 SGHRS, CDR2 YFSETQ. The DNA of the CDR3 is TGCGCCAGCAGCCCGACAGGGGTCATCACCGGGGAGCTGTTTTTT. As protein: CASSPTGVITGELFF.

This clone was counted a single time. The chain has TRBV9 and TRBJ2-7, with 8 bases aligning to TRBD2. The length of the CDR3 is 16 residues. V lost 2 bases and J lost 2; bases outside the gene matches: 9. Germline V gene sequence: CDR1 SGDLS, CDR2 YYNGEE. The CDR3 sequence: CASSVEGKRGPYEQYF. Written as DNA, the CDR3 is TGTGCCAGCAGCGTCGAGGGCAAGCGGGGGCCCTACGAGCAGTACTTC. The variable domain in full, with the rest retrieved from reference TRBV9 and TRBJ2-7, is DSGVTQTPKHLITATGQRVTLRCSPRSGDLSVYWYQQSLDQGLQFLIQYYNGEERAKGNILERFSAQQFPDLHSELNLSSLELGDSALYFCASSVEGKRGPYEQYFGPGTRLTVT.

This chain joins TRBV24-1 and TRBJ2-2; weak D call: TRBD2 (5 bases). The CDR3 has 13 amino acids. V dropped 7 bases and J dropped 7 bases, with 12 bases sitting between them. The germline V gene encodes CDR1 KGHDR and CDR2 SFDVKD. The CDR3 sequence: CATSRTGSGELFF. In DNA form, the CDR3 reads TGTGCCACCAGCCGGACGGGGAGCGGGGAGCTGTTTTTT.

The V call is TRBV29-1, the J call TRBJ1-2; 7 bases agree with TRBD1. J lost 7 bases, V lost 7 bases, and 9 bases had no gene match. The germline V gene encodes CDR1 SQVTM and CDR2 ANQGSEA. The CDR3 is 12 residues long. The CDR3 bases are TGCAGCGCCGGACGACAGGGAAGTGGCTACACCTTC. Protein sequence: CSAGRQGSGYTF. Complete variable domain (other parts from reference TRBV29-1 and TRBJ1-2): SAVISQKPSRDICQRGTSLTIQCQVDSQVTMMFWYRQQPGQSLTLIATANQGSEATYESGFVIDKFPISRPNLTFSTLTVSNMSPEDSSIYLCSAGRQGSGYTFGSGTRLTVV.